The clone carrying this T cell receptor beta chain was found a few times. What it binds is not known. Libraries from naive CD8 cells were generated from approximately 22,000 to 940,000 sorted cells (with 10%, 30% or 50% RNA). Germline loops: CDR1 MDHEN, CDR2 SYDVKM. The CDR3 contains 15 residues. Trimming removed 7 bases from V and 0 bases from J, with 14 bases in between. A single record per CDR3 protein comes from TCRdb applying MiXCR to the PCR reads. The table lists approximately 500,000 distinct CDR3 sequences, around 21% of them singletons. This sample was included in a study of molecular identifiers for immune sequencing clone quantification. Study findings and constraints: Underestimation of highly expanded clone sizes could arise where identical TCR molecules share a barcode.

This clonotype originated in a human donor in good health. Some libraries in this study had Jurkat cell RNA spiked in. Sequencing used naive CD8+ T cells from blood, with Jurkat cell RNA spiked in. Regarding subset: FACS-sorted CD8+CD4-CCR7+CD45RA+ naive T cells. The chain carries TRBV28 and TRBJ2-3; D not resolved. In nucleotides, the CDR3 is TGTGCCAGCACCGCCCTTTTATCTAGCACAGATACGCAGTATTTT. This encodes CASTALLSSTDTQYF.